The 9 T cell receptor beta chains below come from one sample, sequenced in a study of blood T cell repertoires in COVID-19. Measured with immunoSEQ multiplex PCR; TCRdb has only the in-frame clones, and not every one. The profile shows about 150,000 clones, 87% of them singletons. Input material: PBMCs or T cells enriched from blood (not recorded which). The source of these receptors is a woman aged 40 to 55 who had been exposed to COVID-19.

CDR3 bases: TGTGCCAGCAGTTCCCCCTCTGGGACAGGGGATGGTGGCTACACCTTC. As protein: CASSSPSGTGDGGYTF. The V gene is TRBV6-5, the J gene TRBJ1-2, with 10 bases aligning to TRBD1. The germline gives CDR1 MNHEY, CDR2 SVGAGI. The V gene end was trimmed by 4 bases and the J gene end by 7 bases; junction bases not matched to a gene: 12. The CDR3 is made up of 16 amino acids.

V gene TRBV28 combines with J gene TRBJ2-7, with 7 bases matching TRBD1. This CDR3 has 13 amino acids. V gave up 8 bases and J gave up 0 bases; unmatched junction bases: 4. Germline V gene lookup returns CDR1 MDHEN and CDR2 SYDVKM. CDR3 amino acids: CASGDRDSYEQYF. Here the CDR3 DNA reads TGTGCCAGCGGTGACAGGGACTCCTACGAGCAGTACTTC.

The chain couples TRBV9 to TRBJ2-7; D remains unclear. This CDR3 region has 14 residues. Germline CDR1 is SGDLS and CDR2 is YYNGEE. V shed 0 bases and J shed 2 bases, with 9 bases lying between them. Here the CDR3 reads CASSVGGGTYEQYF. For the CDR3, the DNA is TGTGCCAGCAGCGTAGGCGGTGGAACCTACGAGCAGTACTTC.

J is TRBJ1-5 and V is TRBV18; D unclear. CDR1 is KGHSH, CDR2 LQKENI, per germline. V gave up 2 bases and J gave up 8 bases, with 10 bases separating them. The CDR3 is 13 amino acids. CDR3 in DNA: TGTGCCAGCTCACCAACGAGAGTTGAGCCCCAGCATTTT. Translation: CASSPTRVEPQHF.

The chain links TRBV29-1 to TRBJ2-7; D is possibly TRBD1 (5 bases). Per the germline V gene, CDR1 is SQVTM and CDR2 is ANQGSEA. The CDR3 spans 14 residues. The V end lost 8 bases, the J end lost 4 bases, and 21 bases lay between the germline ends. CDR3 bases: TGCAGCTACTCCCGGCAGGGTGAATATTACGAGCAGTACTTC. Translation: CSYSRQGEYYEQYF.

The chain links TRBV19 to TRBJ2-7; 9 bases are a match to TRBD2. Germline CDR1 reads LNHDA; CDR2 reads SQIVND (reference sequence). Unmatched junction bases numbered 8, after V lost 3 bases and J lost 2 bases. The CDR3 is made up of 16 amino acids. The CDR3 DNA reads as TGTGCCAGTAGTATCGGGGCCAGCGGGGGGCCCTACGAGCAGTACTTC. Protein product: CASSIGASGGPYEQYF.

V usage is TRBV6-5 and J usage is TRBJ2-3; 8 positions match TRBD2. Germline-derived CDR1 and CDR2 are MNHEY and SVGAGI. There are 16 residues in the CDR3. With 2 bases clipped from V and 1 base from J, the junction kept 5 bases outside the gene matches. CDR3 DNA: TGTGCCAGCAGTTACGGTGGTAGCGGGGGCACAGATACGCAGTATTTT. Encoded protein: CASSYGGSGGTDTQYF.

This clone was found once. This chain joins TRBV2 and TRBJ1-5; possible D gene TRBD1, 5 bases. Trimming took 4 bases from V and 0 from J, leaving 7 bases between them. Germline V gene lookup returns CDR1 SNHLY and CDR2 FYNNEI. The CDR3 consists of 14 residues. As DNA, the CDR3 is TGTGCCAGCAGTGGACAGTCTAGCAATCAGCCCCAGCATTTT. This sequence encodes CASSGQSSNQPQHF.

The rearrangement links TRBV25-1 to TRBJ2-7; 7 bases are shared with TRBD1. The CDR3 loop spans 11 amino acids. V dropped 10 bases and J dropped 4; count of bases not matched to a gene: 4. CDR1 MGHDK and CDR2 SYGVNS come from the germline V gene. The CDR3: CATIQGYEQYF. DNA of the CDR3: TGTGCCACCATACAGGGGTACGAGCAGTACTTC.